Shown below are 5 T cell receptor beta chains from a single sample sequenced in a study of blood T cells in healthy people across ages. A J-beta primer mix and a sample-barcoded 5' primer were used in a second PCR of about 6 to 12 cycles. From the 5' RACE reads, TCRdb called clonotypes with MiXCR, one entry per CDR3 protein. The sample includes 600,000 or so distinct CDR3 sequences, about 30% seen only once; the top ten take 15% to 19%. The sample consisted of blood. These receptors were obtained from a woman older than 75 in good health.

The chain employs TRBV6-4 and TRBJ2-3; 10 nucleotides line up with TRBD2. Unmatched junction bases numbered 5, after V lost 0 bases and J lost 5 bases. The CDR3 covers 16 residues. Germline loops: CDR1 MRHNA, CDR2 SNTAGT. The CDR3 DNA reads TGTGCCAGCAGTGACTCAGCGGGAGGGCCGGGAGATACGCAGTATTTT. Residues: CASSDSAGGPGDTQYF.

This clonotype was counted at least ten times. This chain connects TRBV7-6 to TRBJ2-1, with TRBD1 identical over 11 bases. V was clipped by 1 base and J by 3 bases; unmatched bases: 5. The CDR3 runs 17 residues. Germline loops: CDR1 SGHVS, CDR2 FNYEAQ. This CDR3 is CASSLGRTGGFYNEQFF. CDR3 nucleotides: TGTGCCAGCAGCTTAGGTCGGACAGGGGGCTTCTACAATGAGCAGTTCTTC.

This clonotype was counted many times. CDR3 region: CASSLGPIQETQYF. The DNA of the CDR3 is TGTGCCAGCAGCTTGGGACCGATCCAAGAGACCCAGTACTTC. This rearrangement joins TRBV5-6 to TRBJ2-5; D unresolved. CDR1 and CDR2 from the germline V gene are SGHDT and YYEEEE. V lost 0 bases and J 1 base, leaving 7 bases between the germline ends. This CDR3 region has 14 residues.

V gene TRBV7-8 combines with J gene TRBJ2-1; D is unresolved. Trimming took 2 bases from V and 3 from J, leaving 11 bases between them. The CDR3 covers 15 residues. Germline V gene data show CDR1 as SGHVS and CDR2 as FQNEAQ. This chain's CDR3 is CASSLTVRSYNEQFF. The CDR3 DNA sequence: TGTGCCAGCAGCTTAACAGTCCGTAGCTACAATGAGCAGTTCTTC.

As concerns this clonotype: With a much larger clone just one base away, this may be a read error. V and J are TRBV6-6 and TRBJ2-5; 8 bases are shared with TRBD1. From germline, CDR1 is MNHNY and CDR2 SVGAGI (reference sequence). CDR3 length equals 15 residues. CDR3 in DNA: TGTACCAGCAGAACCACAGGGGGAGGAGAAGAGACCCAGTACTTC. This translates into CTSRTTGGGEETQYF.